The 11 T cell receptor beta chains given below trace back to one sample, sequenced in a study of response to subunit inactivated influenza vaccine. TCRdb re-called the RT-PCR reads through MiXCR, storing one row per CDR3 protein. This table has some 300,000 distinct CDR3 sequences, around 20% appearing once. Sequencing used PBMCs from blood, obtained less than 22 months after vaccination. The source is a man aged 45-69 years who received an inactivated influenza vaccine.

The sample holds a few counts of this clonotype. The chain carries TRBV20-1 and TRBJ2-7; D is possibly TRBD2 (6 bases). Looked up from germline, CDR1 is DFQATT and CDR2 is SNEGSKA (reference sequence). CDR3 length: 13 amino acids. The ends were cut back, 0 bases at V and 4 bases at J, with 10 bases in the middle. The CDR3 reads CSARDPGDYEQYF. The CDR3 DNA is TGCAGTGCTAGAGATCCGGGGGATTACGAGCAGTACTTC.

The V call is TRBV7-2, the J call TRBJ1-1; no definite D call. Germline values: CDR1 SGHTA, CDR2 FQGNSA. The CDR3 runs to 15 residues. Trimming stripped 3 bases from V and 3 bases from J, with 14 bases between. This chain's CDR3 is CASSLGFRGYTEAFF. The CDR3 nucleotides read TGTGCCAGCAGCTTGGGTTTTCGGGGATACACTGAAGCTTTCTTT. The full variable domain, completed using reference TRBV7-2 and TRBJ1-1, is GAGVSQSPSNKVTEKGKDVELRCDPISGHTALYWYRQSLGQGLEFLIYFQGNSAPDKSGLPSDRFSAERTGGSVSTLTIQRTQQEDSAVYLCASSLGFRGYTEAFFGQGTRLTVV.

This clonotype was seen a handful of times. The rearrangement joins TRBV20-1 to TRBJ2-3, with 8 bases lining up with TRBD1. CDR1 is DFQATT and CDR2 is SNEGSKA in the germline V gene (reference sequence). The CDR3 totals 13 residues. V was clipped by 6 bases and J by 6 bases; unmatched bases: 8. The CDR3 spells CSAVQGASDTQYF. In DNA, the CDR3 is TGCAGTGCAGTCCAGGGGGCCAGTGATACGCAGTATTTT.

The rearrangement joins TRBV28 to TRBJ2-1, with 8 bases matching TRBD1. V lost 6 bases, J lost 8 bases, and 12 bases stayed unmatched. The CDR3 loop spans 15 amino acids. Germline V gene lookup returns CDR1 MDHEN and CDR2 SYDVKM. The CDR3 reads CASSKDRGGLYEQFF. CDR3 DNA sequence: TGTGCCAGCAGCAAAGACAGGGGAGGCCTCTATGAGCAGTTCTTC.

This clonotype was counted at least ten times. This sequence joins TRBV12-3 or TRBV12-4 and TRBJ1-2; a possible D gene is TRBD1 (6 bases). Trimming stripped 5 bases from V and 7 bases from J, with 17 bases between. This CDR3 comprises 14 residues. The CDR3 coding sequence is TGTGCCAGCAGTCATGCAGGGGCGATGTCTGGCTACACCTTC. Translation gives CASSHAGAMSGYTF.

The chain couples TRBV29-1 to TRBJ2-4; tentatively, D is TRBD1 (6 bases). CDR3 length equals 14 residues. Germline CDR1 SQVTM, CDR2 ANQGSEA. Between the trimmed V and J ends, which lost 7 bases and 3 bases, there was a span of 16 bases. CDR3 DNA: TGCAGCGCGAAGGAGACCAGGGGCAAAAACATTCAGTACTTC. It translates to CSAKETRGKNIQYF.

V gene TRBV11-2 combines with J gene TRBJ2-1; D could derive from TRBD1 or TRBD2 (6 bases each). Germline V gene sequence: CDR1 SGHAT, CDR2 FQNNGV. CDR3 length equals 15 residues. The V end was cut by 5 bases, the J end by 3 bases, with 14 bases between. The CDR3 sequence is CASSKGGFNYNEQFF. The CDR3 DNA sequence: TGTGCCAGCAGCAAGGGGGGATTCAACTACAATGAGCAGTTCTTC. The variable domain in full, with the rest retrieved from reference TRBV11-2 and TRBJ2-1, is EAGVAQSPRYKIIEKRQSVAFWCNPISGHATLYWYQQILGQGPKLLIQFQNNGVVDDSQLPKDRFSAERLKGVDSTLKIQPAKLEDSAVYLCASSKGGFNYNEQFFGPGTRLTVL.

This chain joins TRBV12-3 or TRBV12-4 and TRBJ2-1; D may be TRBD1 or TRBD2 (5 bases each). The CDR3 runs 18 residues. V lost 1 base to trimming and J lost 0 bases, with 16 bases between them. The CDR3 coding sequence is TGTGCCAGCAGTTTAGTGGGGACCCGTCAAGTCTCCTACAATGAGCAGTTCTTC. Protein sequence: CASSLVGTRQVSYNEQFF.

The chain employs TRBV6-2 or TRBV6-3 and TRBJ1-2; D gene ambiguous. The CDR3 totals 12 residues. Germline CDR1 and CDR2: MNHEY and SVGEGT. V lost 0 bases, J lost 8 bases, and 7 bases lay in between. The CDR3 protein is CASSYSRIGYTF. DNA of the CDR3: TGTGCCAGCAGTTACTCCCGGATCGGCTACACCTTC.

CDR3 coding DNA: TGTGCCAGCAGTTTGCGGGGAAAGTATTCACCCCTCCACTTT. Translated, it gives CASSLRGKYSPLHF. V usage is TRBV12-3 or TRBV12-4 and J usage is TRBJ1-6; D uncertain. V lost 3 bases, J lost 8 bases, and 11 bases lay in between. CDR3 size: 14 residues.

This clonotype was observed a few times. The chain combines TRBV30 with TRBJ1-5; tentative D call: TRBD1 (5 bases). Germline CDR1 is GTSNPN and CDR2 is SVGIG (reference sequence). Trimming took off 6 bases at V and 3 bases at J, with 12 bases between the two ends. The CDR3 has 13 residues. The CDR3 DNA is TGTGCCTGTGACAGCTCCTACAATCAGCCCCAGCATTTT. Protein: CACDSSYNQPQHF.